The 6 T cell receptor beta chains below come from one sample, sequenced in a study of blood T cell repertoires in COVID-19. Profiled with immunoSEQ multiplex PCR; TCRdb holds only in-frame clones, not every one. Altogether 110,000 or so clones are present, roughly 90% being singletons, with the ten largest covering 6.5% to 8.5%. The sample consisted of peripheral blood. The receptors derive from a human donor in a cohort sampled during active COVID-19.

The CDR3 region is CASTYLLAVPGGTDTQYF. CDR3 sequence (DNA): TGTGCCAGCACCTATTTGCTAGCGGTGCCGGGTGGCACAGATACGCAGTATTTT. This chain connects TRBV7-9 to TRBJ2-3; 7 positions agree with TRBD2. The CDR3 loop spans 18 amino acids. Germline V gene data show CDR1 as SEHNR and CDR2 as FQNEAQ (reference sequence). J gave up 1 base and V 7 bases, and 17 bases lay outside the gene matches.

This chain links TRBV21-1 with TRBJ1-1. TRBV21-1 is a pseudogene segment. CDR3 length equals 15 residues. CDR3 sequence: CASSGPGRNGGEAFF. In DNA form, the CDR3 reads TGTGCCAGCAGCGGACCGGGACGCAACGGGGGAGAAGCTTTCTTT.

This clone was detected only once. Here the CDR3 reads CASSLTGVRTEKLFF. The CDR3 DNA follows: TGTGCCAGCAGCTTAACAGGTGTGAGGACTGAAAAACTGTTTTTT. The rearrangement uses TRBV7-9 and TRBJ1-4; D may be TRBD1 (5 bases). Germline V gene data show CDR1 as SEHNR and CDR2 as FQNEAQ (reference sequence). CDR3 length equals 15 residues. Trimming pared 2 bases from V and 7 bases from J, leaving 14 bases between.

V and J are TRBV11-2 and TRBJ2-6, with D perhaps matching TRBD1 (6 bases). Germline CDR1 and CDR2: SGHAT and FQNNGV. The CDR3 is 17 residues long. Between the trimmed V and J ends, which lost 3 bases and 0 bases, there was a span of 12 bases. The CDR3 sequence is CASSLQGSLSGANVLTF. CDR3 in DNA: TGTGCCAGCAGCTTGCAGGGGTCCCTCTCTGGGGCCAACGTCCTGACTTTC.

The V and J genes are TRBV7-8 and TRBJ2-2; tentatively, D is TRBD1 (5 bases). Germline V gene sequence: CDR1 SGHVS, CDR2 FQNEAQ. Trimming pared 5 bases from V and 5 bases from J, leaving 9 bases between. This CDR3 has 13 residues. CDR3 sequence reads: CASSMTVTGELFF. CDR3 DNA sequence: TGTGCCAGCAGCATGACAGTTACCGGGGAGCTGTTTTTT.

The chain is built from TRBV19 and TRBJ2-7; possible D gene TRBD2, 5 bases. CDR1 is LNHDA and CDR2 is SQIVND in the germline V gene (reference sequence). V gave up 2 bases and J gave up 0 bases, with 5 bases separating them. The CDR3 loop spans 13 amino acids. CDR3 sequence reads: CASSIRDSYEQYF. CDR3 DNA: TGTGCCAGTAGTATACGGGACTCCTACGAGCAGTACTTC.